The present entry profiles one T cell receptor beta chain with its context. Its antigen has not been determined. No base qualities exist here, and no much larger clone lies one base off it. The immunoSEQ hsTCRB v3.0 assay was used at survey level resolution to sequence the TRB variable region. The targeted TRB sequencing depth was about 40,000-50,000 T-cell genomes per sample. Pooled TRB libraries were sequenced on an Illumina MiSeq with a v3 150-cycle kit. The paper's data handling went like this. Analysis of repertoires was carried out in R inside a reproducible Nextflow workflow spanning QC, data transformation and analysis. LymphoSeq2, an R package for AIRR-Seq data exploration, was used to implement custom analyses. A few samples that yielded fewer than 5000 total TRB sequences were excluded, so that approximately 170 HIV repertoires were analyzed. Of the approximately 190 retained HIV repertoires, some 60 were collected before and around 130 after ART initiation. Each repertoire was downsampled to 5000 TRB nucleotide sequences, and summary statistics were averaged across 100 downsampling iterations. TRB sequences were retained for analysis only if CDR3 regions of at least seven amino acids were present. Diversity was measured with a Shannon entropy-derived clonality score and the Gini coefficient. In repertoire networks, the top 5000 CDR3 amino acid sequences were linked whenever an edit distance of one separated two sequences. For TRB CDR3 amino acid sequences, GLIPH2 was used to predict antigen specificity groups and MHC restriction. CDR3 amino acid sequences were matched against VDJdb and McPAS-TCR to flag known CMV, EBV, HIV or tissue antigen associations. Pre-ART, post-ART and control groups were compared with Wilcoxon signed-rank tests and Holm-Bonferroni correction. Sourced from immuneACCESS, this table was stored by TCRdb with only in-frame sequences that have V and J called. A share of the clones is absent; for the studies checked, an unresolved V gene accounts for under half, and the remainder has no known explanation. Clone size and the V and J calls come from that table; the DNA yielded D and trimming. The sample data list 13,000 or so clones, and 80% of these were observed just once. The top ten hold about 12% of the sample.

This specimen belongs to a study of long-term antiretroviral therapy in people with HIV (dated by TCRdb to 2021 to 2024). For the study in its entirety: The earliest samples were collected roughly a decade before the 2015 WHO recommendation for immediate ART, at a time when ART was usually postponed until CD4 counts fell. The cohort contributed over 150 cryopreserved PBMC samples from around 33 adults with confirmed HIV infection, collected serially over a mean of about six years (range 1-12). This retrospective serial study examined whether starting ART and sustained HIV suppression were associated with changes in the composition and diversity of the TRB repertoire in peripheral blood. No cross-contamination during QIAcube processing was seen in test extractions of a monoclonal T-cell line run alongside 30 or so polyclonal samples. About 35% of the 30 participants with HIV were female.

To be included, a participant needed at least one PBMC sample from before ART initiation plus at least two post-ART samples. All participants with HIV were treated in the United States of America. Cryopreserved samples of about 0.95-10 million PBMC were thawed and washed before DNA extraction. At the time of the earliest PBMC sample, participants with HIV were aged between roughly 20 and 60 years. PBMC samples from each participant spanned 1-4 timepoints before ART initiation and 2-8 timepoints after ART initiation, with a median of 7 samples. Serial HIV viral load, CD4+ T-cell count, ART history and demographic data were obtained for every participant. Genomic DNA was extracted from unsorted PBMC with a Qiagen kit on a QIAcube, processed in batches of 12 samples. General study outcomes and caveats: CDR3 length ranges in HIV repertoires were narrower than in controls, and network structure suggested an antigen-experienced repertoire with only a slight naive shift after ART. Unsorted PBMC were profiled instead of sorted CD4+ and CD8+ T cells because pre-ART samples had limited cell numbers. Owing to limited PBMC availability, only the TCR beta chain was sequenced, without alpha chain pairing. The samples span the years 2004 to 2017, and the ART regimens used at that time may not be as effective as current regimens. Expanded TRB clones identified before ART initiation dominated the repertoire at all time points, although this dominance fluctuated and declined in many PLHIV after ART. ART initiation was associated with a significant increase in TRB diversity, but diversity stayed significantly below transplant donor controls even after long-term ART. No data were available on ART adherence, viral resistance or therapy changes, limiting inferences about post-ART repertoire changes.

The junction carries 4 bases between V and J, which are trimmed by 2 bases and 7 bases respectively. The germline V gene specifies WSHSY as CDR1 and SAAADI as CDR2. The CDR3 contains 11 residues, cysteine and phenylalanine counted. Here the CDR3 DNA is all that survives: 33 bases in frame from base 1. The source material was unsorted PBMCs, sampled 3.2 years before starting antiretroviral therapy. The chain couples TRBV10-2 to TRBJ2-3; the D segment cannot be called with confidence. This TCR was recovered from a man between 40 and 49 years old with HIV. The CDR3 region: CASSEANTQYF. The DNA is TGCGCCAGCAGTGAGGCCAATACGCAGTATTTT.